These T cell receptor beta chains were read from a single sample in a study of OX40 agonist ivuxolimab in advanced cancers. Clones were read by immunoSEQ multiplex PCR, and TCRdb kept only the in-frame ones, dropping some. This table has more than 20,000 clones, around 84% appearing once. Sample: CD4+ or CD8+ T cells sorted from blood, taken in a trial of the OX40 agonist ivuxolimab. The receptors were sampled from an adult with an advanced solid tumor such as melanoma, head and neck, liver or kidney cancer. Each CDR3 is given with its conserved first and last residue. Each record gives: clone size, CDR3 length, J gene, V gene, D gene, CDR3 protein, CDR3 DNA. A D gene is named only where the DNA matches it firmly. Size tells how often a clone was seen (once, few, many) or the class of an expanded clone, and some rows leave it out.

>once|14|TRBJ2-7|TRBV19|TRBD1
CASSKDGTGDEQYF
TGTGCCAGTAGTAAGGACGGGACAGGGGACGAGCAGTACTTC
>-|15|TRBJ1-2|TRBV9|TRBD1
CASSVGGGAGYGYTF
TGTGCCAGCAGCGTGGGAGGGGGCGCCGGCTATGGCTACACCTTC
>-|11|TRBJ1-1|TRBV29-1|-
CSVLLLTEAFF
TGCAGCGTTCTTCTACTGACTGAGGCTTTCTTT
>few|12|TRBJ2-3|TRBV9|-
CASSVLADTQYF
TGTGCCAGCAGCGTACTAGCAGATACGCAGTATTTT
>-|15|TRBJ2-5|TRBV11-3|TRBD2
CASSLTPAGGETQYF
TGTGCCAGCAGCTTAACCCCTGCGGGAGGGGAGACCCAGTACTTC
>-|13|TRBJ2-7|TRBV6-1|TRBD2
CASVLAGAREQYF
TGTGCCAGCGTTCTAGCGGGAGCTCGCGAGCAGTACTTC
>-|16|TRBJ2-2|TRBV12-1|-
CASSPRTEINTGELFF
TGTGCCAGCAGCCCTCGGACAGAAATTAACACCGGGGAGCTGTTTTTT
>-|16|TRBJ1-6|TRBV9|-
CASSVGRSSYNSPLHF
TGTGCCAGCAGCGTAGGGAGGAGCTCCTATAATTCACCCCTCCACTTT
>once|14|TRBJ2-1|TRBV4-2|TRBD1
CASSHDRGNNEQFF
TGTGCCAGCAGCCACGACAGGGGGAACAATGAGCAGTTCTTC
>-|13|TRBJ2-7|TRBV27|-
CASSLGTTYEQYF
TGTGCCAGCAGTTTGGGGACCACCTACGAGCAGTACTTC
>once|14|TRBJ2-2|TRBV7-8|-
CASGLTANTGELFF
TGTGCCAGCGGGCTGACAGCGAACACCGGGGAGCTGTTTTTT
>-|14|TRBJ2-5|TRBV27|-
CASRLWGGKETQYF
TGTGCCAGCAGGCTATGGGGGGGCAAAGAGACCCAGTACTTC
>-|16|TRBJ2-7|TRBV10-3|TRBD2
CAISSPGASGTHEQYF
TGTGCCATCAGTTCACCTGGGGCTAGCGGGACTCATGAGCAGTACTTC
>few|13|TRBJ1-1|TRBV30|-
CAWSLGLGTEAFF
TGTGCCTGGAGTCTGGGGCTTGGCACTGAAGCTTTCTTT
>-|13|TRBJ2-2|TRBV10-1|-
CASSDRDTGELFF
TGCGCCAGCAGTGATAGGGACACCGGGGAGCTGTTTTTT
>-|16|TRBJ2-7|TRBV27|-
CASSYSPRTVYYEQYF
TGTGCCAGCAGTTACTCTCCTCGGACCGTTTACTACGAGCAGTACTTC
>-|13|TRBJ1-1|TRBV2|TRBD1
CANGTGTNTEAFF
TGTGCCAACGGGACAGGGACGAACACTGAAGCTTTCTTT
>-|14|TRBJ2-1|TRBV6-4|-
CASSIGLSYNEQFF
TGTGCCAGCAGTATTGGCCTCTCCTACAATGAGCAGTTCTTC
>-|15|TRBJ2-1|TRBV28|-
CASRFTGGSLNEQFF
TGTGCCAGCAGATTTACAGGAGGCAGTTTAAATGAGCAGTTCTTC
>-|13|TRBJ1-1|TRBV6-1|-
CASRATGNTEAFF
TGTGCCAGCAGGGCAACAGGGAACACTGAAGCTTTCTTT
>-|12|TRBJ2-1|TRBV5-4|-
CASSFQYNEQFF
TGTGCCAGCAGCTTTCAGTACAATGAGCAGTTCTTC
>-|14|TRBJ2-7|TRBV2|TRBD1
CASSEGTGSYEQYF
TGTGCCAGCAGTGAAGGGACAGGGAGCTACGAGCAGTACTTC
>-|19|TRBJ2-3|TRBV18|TRBD2
CASSPTSSESGTVTDTQYF
TGTGCCAGCTCCCCAACTTCATCGGAGAGCGGGACTGTCACAGATACGCAGTATTTT
>-|13|TRBJ2-7|TRBV7-9|-
CASSPGQSGEQYF
TGTGCCAGCAGCCCCGGACAGAGCGGCGAGCAGTACTTC